A single sample is the source of the 22 T cell receptor beta chains below, sequenced in a study of control samples from healthy donors and cancer patients. This table comes from immunoSEQ multiplex PCR, and its TCRdb copy is limited to in-frame clones, with some not included. Among 60,000 to 95,000 clones listed, 84% were seen once. Sequencing was performed on blood. All receptors come from a man aged 45-65 years in good health.

This chain uses TRBV19 with TRBJ2-1, with TRBD2 identical over 8 bases. The germline V gene has CDR1 LNHDA and CDR2 SQIVND (reference sequence). The CDR3 is 15 residues long. With V trimmed by 9 bases and J by 1 base, 8 bases remained unmatched. CDR3 region: CASHPGTRSYNEQFF. In DNA, the CDR3 is TGTGCCAGCCATCCCGGGACTAGATCCTACAATGAGCAGTTCTTC.

The V gene is TRBV2, the J gene TRBJ1-6, with D tentatively TRBD1 (5 bases). Germline CDR1 SNHLY, CDR2 FYNNEI. Trimming removed 10 bases at V and 10 bases at J, with 14 bases between. The CDR3 contains 12 residues. CDR3 residues: CATSGGASPLHF. The CDR3 nucleotides read TGTGCCACCTCGGGGGGTGCGTCACCCCTCCACTTT.

The chain employs TRBV19 and TRBJ1-1, with TRBD1 identical over 9 bases. Trimming at V came to 4 bases and at J to 4 bases, leaving 1 base not matched to a gene. Germline loops: CDR1 LNHDA, CDR2 SQIVND (reference sequence). The CDR3 extends over 13 amino acids. The chain's CDR3 is CASSKTGGTEAFF. CDR3 coding DNA: TGTGCCAGTAGTAAGACAGGGGGCACTGAAGCTTTCTTT.

The chain combines TRBV19 with TRBJ2-3; no clear D. CDR1 and CDR2 (germline): LNHDA, SQIVND (reference sequence). The CDR3 runs 13 residues. The germline V and J ends were trimmed by 10 bases and 0 bases, with 11 bases remaining between them. CDR3 residues: CATRTLSTDTQYF. CDR3 sequence (DNA): TGTGCCACCAGGACCTTGAGCACAGATACGCAGTATTTT.

This clone was observed a few times. The J gene is TRBJ2-6, the V gene TRBV14; D gene unclear. CDR3 length equals 14 residues. Germline CDR1 reads SGHDN; CDR2 reads FVKESK. The V gene lost 3 bases and the J gene lost 3 bases, with 6 bases spanning the gap. The CDR3 region has the DNA TGTGCCAGCAGCCAGGTGTTTGGGGCCAACGTCCTGACTTTC. It is translated as CASSQVFGANVLTF.

The chain is built from TRBV11-3 and TRBJ2-5; 7 bases match TRBD2. From germline, CDR1 is SGHNT and CDR2 YENEEA. The CDR3 loop spans 13 amino acids. Germline trimming cut 5 bases from V and 4 bases from J; bases unmatched to any gene: 4. CDR3: CASSLGGRETQYF. The CDR3 nucleotides are TGTGCCAGCAGCCTGGGAGGGAGAGAGACCCAGTACTTC. The whole variable domain, remainder taken from reference TRBV11-3 and TRBJ2-5, is EAGVVQSPRYKIIEKKQPVAFWCNPISGHNTLYWYLQNLGQGPELLIRYENEEAVDDSQLPKDRFSAERLKGVDSTLKIQPAELGDSAVYLCASSLGGRETQYFGPGTRLLVL.

V usage is TRBV6-5 and J usage is TRBJ1-2, with D hard to call. CDR1 is MNHEY and CDR2 is SVGAGI in the germline V gene. The length of the CDR3 is 13 residues. V was pared by 6 bases and J by 4 bases, with 12 bases between. The CDR3 coding sequence is TGTGCCAGCAGCCCCGAGTTTGCCTATGGCTACACCTTC. Translated, it gives CASSPEFAYGYTF.

The CDR3 nucleotides read TGTGCCAGCAGCCCGGGACAGAGGAACACCGGGGAGCTGTTTTTT. It translates to CASSPGQRNTGELFF. V usage is TRBV9 and J usage is TRBJ2-2, with 7 bases matching TRBD1. The CDR3 spans 15 residues. Germline V lookup: CDR1 SGDLS, CDR2 YYNGEE. V shed 4 bases and J 1 base; nucleotides not matched to a gene: 4.

This clone was seen a handful of times. The V gene is TRBV6-5, the J gene TRBJ1-2; 9 bases map to TRBD1. J was trimmed by 4 bases and V by 4 bases; bases with no gene match: 10. The germline CDR1 and CDR2 sequences are MNHEY and SVGAGI. The CDR3 is 16 residues long. CDR3 nucleotides: TGTGCCAGCAGTTCCACCGCCGGGACAGGGTTCTATGGCTACACCTTC. Its translation: CASSSTAGTGFYGYTF.

This chain uses TRBV30 with TRBJ2-5; D assignment may be TRBD1 or TRBD2 (5 bases each). This CDR3 comprises 13 residues. The V gene's germline CDR1 is GTSNPN and CDR2 SVGIG (reference sequence). Trimming took 0 bases from V and 7 from J, leaving 12 bases between them. The CDR3 protein is CAWSVKGGGTQYF. The CDR3 DNA sequence: TGTGCCTGGAGTGTGAAGGGTGGGGGGACCCAGTACTTC.

This sequence joins TRBV7-9 and TRBJ2-7; D is undetermined. The CDR3 is made up of 13 amino acids. Germline loops: CDR1 SEHNR, CDR2 FQNEAQ (reference sequence). Trimming pared 1 base from V and 4 bases from J, leaving 8 bases between. This chain's CDR3 is CASSLDFMYEQYF. The CDR3 coding sequence is TGTGCCAGCAGCTTAGATTTCATGTACGAGCAGTACTTC.

This chain connects TRBV7-2 to TRBJ2-3; 10 positions match TRBD2. Per the germline V gene, CDR1 is SGHTA and CDR2 is FQGNSA. This CDR3 is 15 amino acids long. V shed 6 bases and J 2 bases; nucleotides not matched to a gene: 5. CDR3: CASSRTSGYTDTQYF. CDR3 coding DNA: TGTGCCAGCAGTAGGACTAGCGGTTACACAGATACGCAGTATTTT.

The V gene is TRBV7-9, the J gene TRBJ1-3; no firm D call. The V gene lost 1 base and the J gene lost 4 bases, with 14 bases spanning the gap. This CDR3 is built from 16 residues. The germline CDR1 and CDR2 sequences are SEHNR and FQNEAQ (reference sequence). The CDR3 loop reads CASSLVRGSSGNTIYF. The CDR3 region has the DNA TGTGCCAGCAGCTTAGTGCGCGGGTCTTCAGGAAACACCATATATTTT.

This clone was counted once. This chain connects TRBV28 to TRBJ2-7, with D tentatively TRBD1 (6 bases). The germline CDR1 and CDR2 sequences are MDHEN and SYDVKM. Deletions cut 4 bases from V and 4 bases from J, with 23 bases between. The CDR3 sequence is 17 residues long. The CDR3 here is CASSSYYRGRGVYEQYF. The CDR3 bases are TGTGCCAGCAGTTCCTACTATAGGGGCAGGGGAGTTTACGAGCAGTACTTC.

The chain uses TRBV6-2 or TRBV6-3 and TRBJ1-2; D is unresolved. Germline V gene sequence: CDR1 MNHEY, CDR2 SVGEGT. The CDR3 has 13 amino acids. The germline V and J ends were trimmed by 0 bases and 1 base, with 3 bases remaining between them. The CDR3 DNA sequence: TGTGCCAGCAGTTACTCAGATAACTATGGCTACACCTTC. It yields the protein CASSYSDNYGYTF.

The gene calls are TRBV6-5 and TRBJ2-5; perhaps TRBD2 as D (5 bases). Germline-derived CDR1 and CDR2 are MNHEY and SVGAGI. The CDR3 totals 15 residues. Trimming left V 5 bases short and J 5 bases short, with 18 bases between. CDR3 coding DNA: TGTGCCAGCAGTAATCGGGGTCGCATGGGGGAGACCCAGTACTTC. It codes for CASSNRGRMGETQYF.

The chain employs TRBV6-6 and TRBJ1-2; a possible D gene is TRBD1 (5 bases). This CDR3 is built from 13 residues. Deletions cut 6 bases from V and 8 bases from J, with 16 bases between. The germline CDR1 and CDR2 sequences are MNHNY and SVGAGI (reference sequence). CDR3 loop: CASSPGAVEGYTF. As DNA, the CDR3 is TGTGCCAGCAGCCCCGGGGCAGTGGAAGGCTACACCTTC.

The V and J genes are TRBV3-1 (or the pseudogene TRBV3-2) and TRBJ1-5; possibly TRBD1 for D (5 bases). The V end was cut by 0 bases, the J end by 1 base, with 10 bases between. Germline V lookup: CDR1 LGHDT, CDR2 YNNKEL (reference sequence). The CDR3 loop spans 16 amino acids. CDR3 protein: CASSQDFTGSNQPQHF. The CDR3 nucleotides are TGTGCCAGCAGCCAAGATTTCACAGGAAGCAATCAGCCCCAGCATTTT.

This clone came up a few times. The chain employs TRBV5-8 and TRBJ1-1; D remains unclear. Trimming took off 2 bases at V and 11 bases at J, with 13 bases between the two ends. The CDR3 length is 12 residues. Per the germline V gene, CDR1 is SGHTS and CDR2 is YDEGEE. CDR3 sequence reads: CASSLIGVDAFF. DNA of the CDR3: TGTGCCAGCAGCTTAATTGGGGTAGACGCTTTCTTT.

The V call is TRBV7-9, the J call TRBJ1-5; D possibly corresponds to TRBD1 (6 bases). The CDR3 is 17 amino acids. V lost 1 base and J 3 bases, leaving 16 bases between the germline ends. Germline V gene lookup returns CDR1 SEHNR and CDR2 FQNEAQ (reference sequence). The CDR3: CASSLGRWQGHNQPQHF. The CDR3 DNA reads as TGTGCCAGCAGCTTAGGCCGATGGCAGGGACACAATCAGCCCCAGCATTTT.

This clone has a single count. The chain has TRBV28 and TRBJ2-1; 9 nucleotides match TRBD1. This CDR3 region has 16 residues. The germline V gene has CDR1 MDHEN and CDR2 SYDVKM. V was clipped by 6 bases and J by 6 bases; unmatched bases: 12. The CDR3: CASRTRDRAPLNEQFF. For the CDR3, the DNA is TGTGCCAGCAGAACCCGGGACAGGGCCCCCCTCAATGAGCAGTTCTTC.

The gene calls are TRBV18 and TRBJ2-2; TRBD2 agrees at 9 bases. Trimming at V came to 3 bases and at J to 0 bases, leaving 2 bases not matched to a gene. CDR3 length: 16 amino acids. CDR1 is KGHSH and CDR2 is LQKENI in the germline V gene. CDR3 DNA sequence: TGTGCCAGCTCACCTTTAGCGGGAGCGAACACCGGGGAGCTGTTTTTT. This gives the protein CASSPLAGANTGELFF. The variable domain in full, with the rest retrieved from reference TRBV18 and TRBJ2-2, is NAGVMQNPRHLVRRRGQEARLRCSPMKGHSHVYWYRQLPEEGLKFMVYLQKENIIDESGMPKERFSAEFPKEGPSILRIQQVVRGDSAAYFCASSPLAGANTGELFFGEGSRLTVL.